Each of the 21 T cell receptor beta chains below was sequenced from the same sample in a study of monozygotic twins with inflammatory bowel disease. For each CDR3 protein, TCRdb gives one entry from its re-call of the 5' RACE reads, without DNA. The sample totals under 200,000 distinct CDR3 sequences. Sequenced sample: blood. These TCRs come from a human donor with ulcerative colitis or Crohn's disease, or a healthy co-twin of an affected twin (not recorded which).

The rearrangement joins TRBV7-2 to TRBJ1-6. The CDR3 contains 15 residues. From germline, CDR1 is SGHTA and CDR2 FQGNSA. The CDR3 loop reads CASSSSGGYNSPLHF.

This CDR3 reads CSAPNPRGAGRNTEAFF. V is TRBV20-1 and J is TRBJ1-1; TCRdb's assignment of TRBD1 cannot be checked, as there is no DNA. The CDR3 has 17 residues. Germline assignment: CDR1 DFQATT and CDR2 SNEGSKA (reference sequence).

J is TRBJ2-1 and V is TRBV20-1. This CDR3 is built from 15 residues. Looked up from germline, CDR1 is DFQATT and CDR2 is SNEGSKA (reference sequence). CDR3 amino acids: CSASGGVGFYNEQFF.

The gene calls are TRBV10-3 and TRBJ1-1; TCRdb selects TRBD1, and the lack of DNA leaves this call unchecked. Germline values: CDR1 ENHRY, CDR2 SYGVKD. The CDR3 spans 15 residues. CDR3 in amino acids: CAISYDRGSNTEAFF.

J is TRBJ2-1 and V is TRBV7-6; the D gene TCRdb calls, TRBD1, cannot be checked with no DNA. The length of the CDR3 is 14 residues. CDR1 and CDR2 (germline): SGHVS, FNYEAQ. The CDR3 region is CASSSRGAYNEQFF.

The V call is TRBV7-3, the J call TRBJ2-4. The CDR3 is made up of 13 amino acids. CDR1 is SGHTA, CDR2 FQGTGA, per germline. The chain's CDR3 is CASNQTSKNIQYF. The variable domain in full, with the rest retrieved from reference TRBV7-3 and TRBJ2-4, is GAGVSQTPSNKVTEKGKYVELRCDPISGHTALYWYRQSLGQGPEFLIYFQGTGAADDSGLPNDRFFAVRPEGSVSTLKIQRTERGDSAVYLCASNQTSKNIQYFGAGTRLSVL.

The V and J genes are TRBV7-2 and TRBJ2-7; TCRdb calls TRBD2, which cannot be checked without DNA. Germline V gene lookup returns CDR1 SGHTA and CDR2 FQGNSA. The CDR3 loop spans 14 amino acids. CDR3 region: CASSERLARDEQYF.

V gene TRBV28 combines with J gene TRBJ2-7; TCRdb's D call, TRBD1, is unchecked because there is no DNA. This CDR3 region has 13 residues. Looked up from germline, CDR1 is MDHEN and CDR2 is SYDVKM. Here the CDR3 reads CATGGTGGDEQYF. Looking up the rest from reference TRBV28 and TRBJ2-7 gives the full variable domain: DVKVTQSSRYLVKRTGEKVFLECVQDMDHENMFWYRQDPGLGLRLIYFSYDVKMKEKGDIPEGYSVSREKKERFSLILESASTNQTSMYLCATGGTGGDEQYFGPGTRLTVT.

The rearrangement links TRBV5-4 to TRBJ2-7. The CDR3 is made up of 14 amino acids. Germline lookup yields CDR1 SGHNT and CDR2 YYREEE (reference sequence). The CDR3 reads CASSSGTAPYEQYF.

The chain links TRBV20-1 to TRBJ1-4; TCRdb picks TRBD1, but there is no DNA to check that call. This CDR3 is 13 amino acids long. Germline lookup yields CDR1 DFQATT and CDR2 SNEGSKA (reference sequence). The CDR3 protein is CSARTVQTEKLFF.

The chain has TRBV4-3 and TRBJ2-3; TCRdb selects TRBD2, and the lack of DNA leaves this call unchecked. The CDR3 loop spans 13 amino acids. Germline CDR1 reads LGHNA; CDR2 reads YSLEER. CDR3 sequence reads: CASSQTSGLAQYF.

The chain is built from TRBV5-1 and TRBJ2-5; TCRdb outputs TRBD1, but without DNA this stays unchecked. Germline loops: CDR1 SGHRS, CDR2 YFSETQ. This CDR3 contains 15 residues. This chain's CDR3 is CASSRGDSQQETQYF.

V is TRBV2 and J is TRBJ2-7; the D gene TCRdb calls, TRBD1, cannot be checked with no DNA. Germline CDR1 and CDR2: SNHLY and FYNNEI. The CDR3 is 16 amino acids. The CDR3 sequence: CASSRPTGWASYEQYF.

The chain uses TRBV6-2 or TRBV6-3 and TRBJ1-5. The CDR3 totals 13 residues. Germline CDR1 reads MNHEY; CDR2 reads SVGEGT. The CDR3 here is CASTRVRNQPQHF.

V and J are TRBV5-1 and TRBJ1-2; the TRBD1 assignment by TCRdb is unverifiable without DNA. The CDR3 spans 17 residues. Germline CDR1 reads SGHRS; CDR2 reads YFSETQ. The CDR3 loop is CASSLASRTGGNYGYTF. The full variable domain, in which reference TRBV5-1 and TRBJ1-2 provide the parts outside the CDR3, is KAGVTQTPRYLIKTRGQQVTLSCSPISGHRSVSWYQQTPGQGLQFLFEYFSETQRNKGNFPGRFSGRQFSNSRSEMNVSTLELGDSALYLCASSLASRTGGNYGYTFGSGTRLTVV.

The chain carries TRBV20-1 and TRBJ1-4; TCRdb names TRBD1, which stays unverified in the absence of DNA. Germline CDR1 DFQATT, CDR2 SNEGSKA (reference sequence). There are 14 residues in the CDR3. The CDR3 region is CSARPQTSGEKLFF.

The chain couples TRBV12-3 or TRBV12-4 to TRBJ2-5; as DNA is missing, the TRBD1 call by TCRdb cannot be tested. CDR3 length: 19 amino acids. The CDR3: CASSPALGATRFREETQYF.

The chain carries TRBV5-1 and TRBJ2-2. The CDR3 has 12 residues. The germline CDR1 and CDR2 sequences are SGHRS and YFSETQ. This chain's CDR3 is CASLASTGELFF.

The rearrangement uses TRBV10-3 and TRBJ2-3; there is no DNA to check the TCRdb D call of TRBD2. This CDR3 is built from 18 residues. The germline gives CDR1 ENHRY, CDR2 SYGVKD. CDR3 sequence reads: CAISEGLAGEGVADTQYF.

The CDR3 reads CSARRTVEGLEQYF. The chain joins TRBV20-1 to TRBJ2-7; TCRdb lists TRBD2, though no DNA is available to test this call. The CDR3 extends over 14 amino acids. Germline CDR1 and CDR2: DFQATT and SNEGSKA (reference sequence).

The CDR3 loop is CASSQNGETQYF. The chain joins TRBV3-1 to TRBJ2-5. Germline V gives CDR1 LGHDT, CDR2 YNNKEL (reference sequence). The CDR3 runs 12 residues.